These 10 T cell receptor beta chains share one sample of origin, sequenced in a study of T-cell reconstitution after alpha-beta-depleted transplantation in children (dated by TCRdb to about 2016). The library was obtained by PCR. The sequencing machine was an Illumina HiSeq 2500. To normalize quantification of the TCRbeta repertoire, the TCR libraries were built with molecular barcoding that relied on unique molecular identifiers. In-frame beta chains were kept once TCRdb had trimmed the public reads at Q25 with fastp and called clones with MiXCR. Each entry merges the rows of one CDR3 protein and shows their most common DNA and genes. In this sample the table shows 450,000 to 700,000 distinct CDR3 sequences, approximately 30% of which occur a single time. The top ten clonotypes cover under 45% of the sample. In light of the paper, this sample's treatment or condition label describes: allogeneic hematopoietic cell transplantation with graft depleted of TCRalphabeta T cells and CD19 B cells.

The material sequenced was PBMCs, taken before TCRalphabeta/CD19-depleted stem cell transplant. The receptors shown here come from a boy in the first two years of life with Wiskott-Aldrich syndrome, due to receive a stem cell transplant.

The rearrangement uses TRBV6-5 and TRBJ2-7; D may be TRBD2 (6 bases). Between the trimmed V and J ends, which lost 4 bases and 3 bases, there was a span of 13 bases. Germline CDR1 MNHEY, CDR2 SVGAGI. This CDR3 region has 14 residues. CDR3 sequence reads: CASSSLGRYYEQYF. For the CDR3, the DNA is TGTGCCAGCAGTTCCCTGGGGAGGTACTACGAGCAGTACTTC.

The chain couples TRBV28 to TRBJ2-3; D gene ambiguous. The CDR3 is 14 amino acids. Looked up from germline, CDR1 is MDHEN and CDR2 is SYDVKM. The V end lost 3 bases, the J end lost 2 bases, and 9 bases lay between the germline ends. CDR3 sequence (DNA): TGTGCCAGCAGTTTTTTATCCTTCACAGATACGCAGTATTTT. This encodes CASSFLSFTDTQYF.

This sequence joins TRBV19 and TRBJ2-3; no clear D gene. The germline CDR1 and CDR2 sequences are LNHDA and SQIVND (reference sequence). The germline V and J ends were trimmed by 7 bases and 1 base, with 21 bases remaining between them. This CDR3 has 17 residues. The CDR3 loop reads CASKDLRVGFGTDTQYF. For the CDR3, the DNA is TGTGCCAGTAAGGATCTTCGTGTGGGATTTGGCACAGATACGCAGTATTTT.

In its sample, this clonotype was seen many times. The chain has TRBV7-3 and TRBJ2-1; 8 positions agree with TRBD2. The CDR3 has 15 residues. V lost 2 bases to trimming and J lost 6 bases; unmatched junction nucleotides: 6. Germline V gene sequence: CDR1 SGHTA, CDR2 FQGTGA. CDR3 protein: CASSLSAGVGNEQFF. The DNA for the CDR3 is TGTGCCAGCAGCTTATCAGCGGGAGTCGGCAATGAGCAGTTCTTC.

The rearrangement joins TRBV7-9 to TRBJ1-1, with a tentative D call TRBD1 (5 bases). Per germline, CDR1 SEHNR and CDR2 FQNEAQ (reference sequence). V was shortened by 3 bases and J by 1 base, with 9 bases between the two germline ends. The CDR3 runs to 14 residues. This chain's CDR3 is CASSFRDGNTEAFF. The CDR3 DNA reads as TGTGCCAGCAGCTTCCGGGACGGGAACACTGAAGCTTTCTTT.

This clonotype was counted a few times. V gene TRBV7-2 combines with J gene TRBJ2-3, with 8 bases identical to TRBD2. With 5 bases clipped from V and 5 bases from J, the junction kept 12 bases outside the gene matches. Germline CDR1 and CDR2: SGHTA and FQGNSA. This CDR3 has 16 amino acids. CDR3 DNA: TGTGCCAGCAGCACCCTAGCTTCCCTAGCGGGAGATACGCAGTATTTT. Protein product: CASSTLASLAGDTQYF.

This clonotype appeared a few times. This chain uses TRBV4-2 with TRBJ2-2; 9 bases are a match to TRBD2. The CDR3 is 16 amino acids. Per the germline V gene, CDR1 is LGHNA and CDR2 is YNFKEQ. V dropped 3 bases and J dropped 0; count of bases not matched to a gene: 2. CDR3 sequence reads: CASSHRTSANTGELFF. Written as DNA, the CDR3 is TGTGCCAGCAGCCACAGGACTAGCGCGAACACCGGGGAGCTGTTTTTT.

The chain combines TRBV7-9 with TRBJ2-7; 7 nucleotides match TRBD1. The CDR3 runs to 16 residues. Losses at the gene ends were 5 bases for V and 4 bases for J; bases not matched to a gene: 14. Germline V gene data show CDR1 as SEHNR and CDR2 as FQNEAQ (reference sequence). For the CDR3, the DNA is TGTGCCAGCAGCCCTTTAAGACAGGGTGAACCTTACGAGCAGTACTTC. Its protein product is CASSPLRQGEPYEQYF.

The J gene is TRBJ2-1, the V gene TRBV6-2 or TRBV6-3, with TRBD2 matching over 10 bases. The CDR3 has 14 amino acids. Per the germline V gene, CDR1 is MNHEY and CDR2 is SVGEGT. V lost 5 bases and J lost 9; bases outside the gene matches: 7. Here the CDR3 DNA reads TGTGCCAGCAGTAATTTAGCGGGAGGTTCTGAGCAGTTCTTC. It yields the protein CASSNLAGGSEQFF.

This clonotype has only a few counts. V usage is TRBV5-1 and J usage is TRBJ2-5; TRBD1 matches 9 bases. There are 16 residues in the CDR3. Germline-derived CDR1 and CDR2 are SGHRS and YFSETQ. Trimming took 4 bases from V and 3 from J; bases not matched to a gene: 10. CDR3 residues: CASSATGTGKEETQYF. CDR3 in DNA: TGCGCCAGCAGCGCGACCGGGACAGGGAAAGAAGAGACCCAGTACTTC.